The rows below give T cell receptor beta chains drawn from one sample of a study of sequential checkpoint blockade in melanoma. Repertoires were generated with immunoSEQ multiplex PCR, while TCRdb's copy carries only in-frame clones and drops some. The table lists 15,000 to 20,000 clones, approximately 66% of them singletons. The sequenced sample was CD8+ T cells sorted from blood (inferred from file names), obtained from a patient given nivolumab and ipilimumab in sequence. Receptor source: a human donor with melanoma. CDR3s include the opening cysteine and the closing phenylalanine or tryptophan. A D gene is named only where the DNA matches it firmly. Expanded clones get a size class; other rows say once, few or many, or leave the size out.

clone_size | j_call | v_call | d_call | cdr3_aa | cdr3_nt
few | TRBJ2-3 | TRBV13 | TRBD2 | CASSSIAWGGGGTDTQYF | TGTGCCAGCAGCTCCATTGCCTGGGGCGGGGGGGGCACAGATACGCAGTATTTT
- | TRBJ2-7 | TRBV27 | - | CASSLSFSDRPYEQYF | TGTGCCAGCAGTTTATCTTTTAGCGACCGCCCCTACGAGCAGTACTTC
few | TRBJ2-7 | TRBV6-6 | TRBD2 | CASSYSAGEAYEQYF | TGTGCCAGCAGTTACTCGGCGGGAGAGGCCTACGAGCAGTACTTC
- | TRBJ2-1 | TRBV7-8 | - | CASSLIDFSPHNEQFF | TGTGCCAGCAGCTTAATAGACTTTAGCCCCCACAATGAGCAGTTCTTC
- | TRBJ2-1 | TRBV4-1 | TRBD1 | CASSGRDRGPYNEQFF | TGCGCCAGCAGCGGACGGGACAGGGGTCCTTACAATGAGCAGTTCTTC
medium-sized | TRBJ1-1 | TRBV7-9 | TRBD1 | CASSLGDRGETEAFF | TGTGCCAGCAGCTTAGGGGACAGGGGTGAAACTGAAGCTTTCTTT
- | TRBJ2-3 | TRBV7-9 | TRBD1 | CASSPGAGGSTDTQYF | TGTGCCAGCAGCCCAGGGGCAGGGGGCTCAACAGATACGCAGTATTTT
few | TRBJ1-5 | TRBV6-4 | - | CASSVGGTEPQHF | TGTGCCAGCAGTGTCGGGGGGACTGAGCCCCAGCATTTT
- | TRBJ1-6 | TRBV5-3 | - | CARSPGGPHYNSPLHF | TGTGCCAGAAGCCCGGGAGGGCCCCATTATAATTCACCCCTCCACTTT
once | TRBJ2-7 | TRBV15 | TRBD1 | CATSRDEVTGRTYEQYF | TGTGCCACCAGCAGAGATGAAGTGACAGGGAGAACCTACGAGCAGTACTTC
- | TRBJ1-2 | TRBV9 | TRBD1 | CASSVGGQGRGYTF | TGTGCCAGCAGCGTAGGGGGACAGGGTCGCGGCTACACCTTC
- | TRBJ1-2 | TRBV10-3 | - | CAITGGFYGYTF | TGTGCCATCACCGGAGGCTTCTATGGCTACACCTTC
- | TRBJ2-5 | TRBV10-3 | - | CAITISREVQETQYF | TGTGCCATCACCATTAGCAGGGAGGTCCAAGAGACCCAGTACTTC
- | TRBJ2-4 | TRBV19 | - | CASSIDLLAVTLTLAKNIQYF | TGTGCCAGTAGTATAGATCTGTTAGCGGTGACTTTAACTCTAGCCAAAAACATTCAGTACTTC
few | TRBJ2-7 | TRBV10-1 | TRBD2 | CASSDGLAPHEQYF | TGCGCCAGCAGCGATGGACTAGCGCCCCACGAGCAGTACTTC
- | TRBJ2-1 | TRBV29-1 | TRBD2 | CSVGLAESNEQFF | TGCAGCGTCGGACTAGCGGAGTCCAATGAGCAGTTCTTC
- | TRBJ1-1 | TRBV15 | - | CATSRDPGGPNTEAFF | TGTGCCACCAGCAGAGATCCGGGGGGCCCGAACACTGAAGCTTTCTTT
- | TRBJ2-7 | TRBV4-3 | - | CASSHAWGAGSYEQYF | TGCGCCAGCAGCCATGCATGGGGAGCGGGCTCCTACGAGCAGTACTTC
- | TRBJ2-1 | TRBV7-9 | - | CASSPQGESYNEQFF | TGTGCCAGCAGTCCACAGGGTGAGTCCTACAATGAGCAGTTCTTC
few | TRBJ2-5 | TRBV6-5 | TRBD2 | CASSYSGTTQETQYF | TGTGCCAGCAGTTACTCTGGGACTACCCAAGAGACCCAGTACTTC
- | TRBJ2-7 | TRBV5-6 | TRBD2 | CASSTLPGLAGGTGYEQYF | TGTGCCAGCAGCACCCTTCCGGGACTAGCGGGAGGGACTGGTTACGAGCAGTACTTC
- | TRBJ1-3 | TRBV27 | - | CASSLLGGSGNTIYF | TGTGCCAGCAGTTTATTAGGGGGTTCTGGAAACACCATATATTTT
once | TRBJ2-3 | TRBV19 | TRBD1 | CASSRDRSTDTQYF | TGTGCCAGTAGTCGGGACAGAAGCACAGATACGCAGTATTTT
- | TRBJ2-1 | TRBV12-5 | - | CASGLGEGGFNEQFF | TGTGCTAGTGGTCTAGGGGAGGGGGGATTCAATGAGCAGTTCTTC
few | TRBJ2-1 | TRBV6-4 | TRBD2 | CASSDSGGASEQFF | TGTGCCAGCAGTGATAGCGGGGGGGCCAGTGAGCAGTTCTTC
few | TRBJ1-2 | TRBV19 | - | CASRGTGTLGYTF | TGTGCCAGTAGGGGAACTGGGACACTAGGCTACACCTTC
- | TRBJ2-7 | TRBV2 | TRBD1 | CASSPQDRGHEQYF | TGTGCCAGCAGTCCACAGGACAGGGGACACGAGCAGTACTTC
once | TRBJ2-1 | TRBV7-9 | - | CASSLRQGSTYEQFF | TGTGCCAGCAGCTTACGCCAGGGGAGCACCTATGAGCAGTTCTTC
medium-sized | TRBJ2-1 | TRBV4-2 | TRBD2 | CASSQSAGGGNEQFF | TGTGCCAGCAGCCAAAGCGCGGGAGGGGGCAATGAGCAGTTCTTC
- | TRBJ1-2 | TRBV6-1 | - | CASSEEHGLRDGYTF | TGTGCCAGCAGTGAAGAGCACGGTTTGAGGGATGGCTACACCTTC
once | TRBJ1-2 | TRBV29-1 | TRBD1 | CSVATGTGLYGYTF | TGCAGCGTAGCTACCGGGACAGGACTCTATGGCTACACCTTC
- | TRBJ2-2 | TRBV7-6 | - | CASSLAGANTGELFF | TGTGCCAGCAGCTTAGCAGGGGCTAACACCGGGGAGCTGTTTTTT
once | TRBJ1-2 | TRBV5-4 | - | CASSQDWGLNYGYTF | TGCGCCAGCAGCCAAGATTGGGGGCTAAACTATGGCTACACCTTC
- | TRBJ1-1 | TRBV7-9 | - | CASSLGQGRTEAFF | TGTGCCAGCAGCTTAGGTCAGGGAAGGACTGAAGCTTTCTTT
- | TRBJ2-7 | TRBV29-1 | - | CSAYQVGGSYEQYF | TGCAGCGCCTACCAGGTGGGAGGCTCCTACGAGCAGTACTTC
- | TRBJ2-2 | TRBV7-6 | TRBD2 | CASSLIGGSGTGELFF | TGTGCCAGCAGCTTAATTGGCGGGAGTGGCACCGGGGAGCTGTTTTTT
- | TRBJ2-7 | TRBV4-2 | - | CASSLQGYSYEQYF | TGTGCCAGCAGCTTGCAGGGATACTCCTACGAGCAGTACTTC
- | TRBJ2-1 | TRBV5-6 | TRBD2 | CASQLAVAGEQFF | TGTGCCTCTCAGCTGGCGGTAGCGGGTGAGCAGTTCTTC
- | TRBJ2-3 | TRBV6-5 | - | CASERTGVGTDTQYF | TGTGCCAGCGAACGGACGGGAGTGGGCACAGATACGCAGTATTTT
once | TRBJ1-4 | TRBV30 | - | CAWRGRDRGEKLFF | TGTGCCTGGAGAGGCCGAGACAGAGGTGAAAAACTGTTTTTT
- | TRBJ1-1 | TRBV7-9 | TRBD1 | CASSLGQGEAFF | TGTGCCAGCAGCTTAGGACAGGGTGAAGCTTTCTTT
few | TRBJ2-3 | TRBV4-3 | TRBD2 | CASSRLAGEGTDTQYF | TGCGCCAGCAGCCGACTAGCGGGAGAGGGCACAGATACGCAGTATTTT
- | TRBJ2-1 | TRBV19 | TRBD2 | CASSIGLAGVNEQFF | TGTGCCAGTAGTATTGGACTAGCGGGAGTGAATGAGCAGTTCTTC
- | TRBJ1-3 | TRBV5-4 | - | CASSFQGGNTIYF | TGTGCCAGCAGCTTCCAGGGGGGAAACACCATATATTTT
few | TRBJ2-7 | TRBV7-9 | TRBD1 | CASSEPGQGTYEQYF | TGTGCCAGCAGTGAACCGGGACAGGGTACGTACGAGCAGTACTTC
few | TRBJ2-7 | TRBV15 | TRBD1 | CATSRDRGPYEQYF | TGTGCCACCAGCAGGGACAGGGGGCCCTACGAGCAGTACTTC
- | TRBJ2-7 | TRBV2 | TRBD2 | CASSLAGGRGEQYF | TGTGCCAGCAGCCTAGCGGGGGGCCGAGGCGAGCAGTACTTC
- | TRBJ2-7 | TRBV7-9 | TRBD2 | CASSLVSLAGGEQYF | TGTGCCAGCAGCTTAGTTAGCCTAGCGGGAGGCGAGCAGTACTTC
- | TRBJ2-3 | TRBV9 | - | CASSVEGGTDTQYF | TGTGCCAGCAGCGTAGAGGGGGGCACAGATACGCAGTATTTT